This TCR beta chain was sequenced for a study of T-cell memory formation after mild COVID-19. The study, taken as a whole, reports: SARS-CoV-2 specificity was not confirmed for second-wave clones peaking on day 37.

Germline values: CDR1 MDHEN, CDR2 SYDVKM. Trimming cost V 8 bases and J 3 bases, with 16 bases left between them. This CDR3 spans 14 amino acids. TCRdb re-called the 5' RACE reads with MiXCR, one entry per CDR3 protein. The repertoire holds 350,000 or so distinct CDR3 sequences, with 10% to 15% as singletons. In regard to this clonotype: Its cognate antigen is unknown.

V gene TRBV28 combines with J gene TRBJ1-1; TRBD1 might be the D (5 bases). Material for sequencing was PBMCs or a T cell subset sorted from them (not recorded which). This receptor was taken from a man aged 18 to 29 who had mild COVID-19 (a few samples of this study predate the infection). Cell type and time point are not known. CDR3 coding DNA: TGTGCCAGCGGGACTCAGGGATATTACACTGAAGCTTTCTTT. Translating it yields CASGTQGYYTEAFF.